Below, one T cell receptor beta chain is given with its context. Its antigen is unidentified. This sample is drawn from a study of T-cell memory formation after mild COVID-19. Overall study: The TCR clusters were mostly specific to one donor.

TCRdb reprocessed the 5' RACE reads via MiXCR and lists one record per CDR3 protein. The table includes around 340,000 distinct CDR3 sequences, around a sixth detected once. Study-level findings and limits: The CD4+ clones that contracted clustered mainly within CM and EM, and the CD8+ clones concentrated in EMRA.

The junction had 1 base not matched to a gene; V was cut back by 6 bases and J by 6 bases. This CDR3 region has 12 residues. This TCR came from a man aged 18 to 30 who had mild COVID-19 (a few samples of this study predate the infection). Cell type and time point are not known. Sequences were obtained from PBMCs or a T cell subset sorted from them (not recorded which). The chain employs TRBV12-3 or TRBV12-4 and TRBJ2-1; 8 nucleotides match TRBD1. The DNA of the CDR3 is TGTGCCAGCAGGGGACAGGTCAATGAGCAGTTCTTC. This translates into CASRGQVNEQFF.